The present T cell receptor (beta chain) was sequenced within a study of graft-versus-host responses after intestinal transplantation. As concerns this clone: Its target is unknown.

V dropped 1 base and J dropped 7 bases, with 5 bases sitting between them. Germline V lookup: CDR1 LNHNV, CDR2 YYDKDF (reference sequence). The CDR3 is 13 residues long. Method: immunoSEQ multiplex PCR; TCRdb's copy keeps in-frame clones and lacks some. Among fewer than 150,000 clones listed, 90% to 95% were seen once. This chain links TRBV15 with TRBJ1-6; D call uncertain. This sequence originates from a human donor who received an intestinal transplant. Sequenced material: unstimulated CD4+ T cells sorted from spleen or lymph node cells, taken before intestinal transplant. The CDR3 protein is CATSRAANSPLHF. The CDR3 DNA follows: TGTGCCACCAGCAGAGCCGCCAATTCACCCCTCCACTTT.